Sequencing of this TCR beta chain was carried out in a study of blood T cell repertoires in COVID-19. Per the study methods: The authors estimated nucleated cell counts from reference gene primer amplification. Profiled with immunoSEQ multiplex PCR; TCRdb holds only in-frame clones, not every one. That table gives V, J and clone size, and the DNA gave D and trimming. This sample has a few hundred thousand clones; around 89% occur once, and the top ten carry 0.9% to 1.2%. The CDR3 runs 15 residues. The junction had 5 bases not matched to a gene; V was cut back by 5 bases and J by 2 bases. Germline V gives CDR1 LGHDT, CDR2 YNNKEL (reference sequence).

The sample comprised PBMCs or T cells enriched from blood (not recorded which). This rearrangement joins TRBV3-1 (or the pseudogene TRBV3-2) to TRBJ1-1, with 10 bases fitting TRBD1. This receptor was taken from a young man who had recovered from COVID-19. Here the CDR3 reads CASSETGGKNTEAFF. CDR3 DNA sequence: TGTGCCAGCAGCGAGACAGGGGGCAAAAACACTGAAGCTTTCTTT.